This TCR beta chain was retrieved from a study of blood T cell repertoires in COVID-19. The germline V gene encodes CDR1 SGDLS and CDR2 YYNGEE. CDR3 length: 15 residues. The V end lost 3 bases, the J end lost 0 bases, and 13 bases lay between the germline ends. Enrollees, about 18 to 89 years old, lived in 24 US areas. Two consecutive negative NP/OP PCR tests, clearance, or resolved symptoms defined Cohort 3 recovery. Original methodology: Using reference gene primer amplification, nucleated cell counts were estimated. Sequencing used immunoSEQ multiplex PCR; TCRdb keeps in-frame clones, though not all of them. The V and J calls and the clone size are those of that table, but D and trimming were determined from the DNA. The table shows approximately 280,000 clones, with around nine tenths occurring only once.

Sequenced material: PBMCs or T cells enriched from blood (not recorded which). The chain joins TRBV9 to TRBJ2-7; weak D call: TRBD2 (6 bases). The sequence derives from a woman aged 35 to 49 who had recovered from COVID-19. The CDR3 DNA follows: TGTGCCAGCAGCGGGGGGGACTTTTACTCCTACGAGCAGTACTTC. Translated: CASSGGDFYSYEQYF.